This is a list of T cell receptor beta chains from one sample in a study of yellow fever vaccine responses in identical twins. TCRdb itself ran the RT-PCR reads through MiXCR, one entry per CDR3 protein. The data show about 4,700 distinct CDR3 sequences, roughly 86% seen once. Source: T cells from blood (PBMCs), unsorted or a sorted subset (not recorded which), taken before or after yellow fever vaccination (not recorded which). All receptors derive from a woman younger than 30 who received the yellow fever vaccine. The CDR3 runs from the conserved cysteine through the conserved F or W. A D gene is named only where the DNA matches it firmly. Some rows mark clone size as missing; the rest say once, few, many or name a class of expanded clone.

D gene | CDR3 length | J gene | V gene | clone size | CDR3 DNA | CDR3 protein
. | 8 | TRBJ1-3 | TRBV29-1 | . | TGCAGCGTTTCGGGGCCTTATTTT | CSVSGPYF
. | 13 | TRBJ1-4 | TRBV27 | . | TGTGCCAGCAGCTACTCGACGGGCGAAAAACTGTTTTTT | CASSYSTGEKLFF
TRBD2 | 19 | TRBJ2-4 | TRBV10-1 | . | TGCGCCAGCAGCCCGAGCCGGGCGGGAGGTGGGGTAGCCAAAAACATTCAGTACTTC | CASSPSRAGGGVAKNIQYF
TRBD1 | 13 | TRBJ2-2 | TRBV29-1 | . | TGCAGCGTTGGGACAGGAACCACCGGGGAGCTGTTTTTT | CSVGTGTTGELFF
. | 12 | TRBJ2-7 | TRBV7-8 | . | TGTGCCAGCAGCCCCCTCATCACCGAGCAGTACTTC | CASSPLITEQYF
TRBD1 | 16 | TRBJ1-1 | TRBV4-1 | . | TGCGCCAGCAGCTCCCCATGGAAGGGGGCCGCCACTGAAGCTTTCTTT | CASSSPWKGAATEAFF
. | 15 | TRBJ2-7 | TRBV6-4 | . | TGTGCCAGCAGTGACATCGGGGCCGACTCCTACGAGCAGTACTTC | CASSDIGADSYEQYF
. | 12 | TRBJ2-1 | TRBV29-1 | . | TGCAGCGTTGACTCCGGATACAATGAGCAGTTCTTC | CSVDSGYNEQFF
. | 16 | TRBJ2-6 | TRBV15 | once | TGTGCCACCAGCAGAGATCTACAGTCTGGGGCCAACGTCCTGACTTTC | CATSRDLQSGANVLTF
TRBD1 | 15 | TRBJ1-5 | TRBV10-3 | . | TGTGCCATCAGTGAGTCAGGACAGGCCAATCAGCCCCAGCATTTT | CAISESGQANQPQHF
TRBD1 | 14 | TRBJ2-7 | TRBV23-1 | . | TGCGCCAGCACAACCGGGACAGCCTCCTACGAGCAGTACTTC | CASTTGTASYEQYF
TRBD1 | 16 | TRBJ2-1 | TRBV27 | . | TGTGCCAGCAGTCCGACCTCCGGGACAGGAATTTTAGAGCAGTTCTTC | CASSPTSGTGILEQFF
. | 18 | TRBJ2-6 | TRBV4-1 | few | TGCGCCAGCAGCCAAGATATAGAGGGGAGGTCTGGGGCCAACGTCCTGACTTTC | CASSQDIEGRSGANVLTF
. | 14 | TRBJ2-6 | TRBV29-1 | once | TGCAGCGTTGCAGCTGGGACCGGGGCCAACGTCCTGACTTTC | CSVAAGTGANVLTF
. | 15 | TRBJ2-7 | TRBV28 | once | TGTGCCAGCACCCCAACCGCAGGAATTGCCTACGAGCAGTACTTC | CASTPTAGIAYEQYF
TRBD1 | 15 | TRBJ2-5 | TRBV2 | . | TGTGCCAGCAGTCCCCGGGACAGGGCCAAAGAGACCCAGTACTTC | CASSPRDRAKETQYF
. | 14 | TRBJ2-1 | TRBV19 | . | TGTGCCAGTAGTCTCGACAGTTCTTACAATGAGCAGTTCTTC | CASSLDSSYNEQFF
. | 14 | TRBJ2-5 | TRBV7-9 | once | TGTGCCAGCAGCTTAGCGGCTTTACAAGAGACCCAGTACTTC | CASSLAALQETQYF
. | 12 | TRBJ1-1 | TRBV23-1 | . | TGCGCCAGCAGTCAAGTAAACACTGAAGCTTTCTTT | CASSQVNTEAFF
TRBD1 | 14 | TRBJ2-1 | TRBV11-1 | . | TGTGCCAGCAGCCTCAGACAGGGGGCGGATGAGCAGTTCTTC | CASSLRQGADEQFF
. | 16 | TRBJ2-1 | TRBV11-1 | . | TGTGCCAGCAGCTTAGGGGATGTAGCGACATACAATGAGCAGTTCTTC | CASSLGDVATYNEQFF
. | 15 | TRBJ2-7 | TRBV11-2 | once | TGTGCCAGCAGCTCCACCACCGGGACTTCATACCTGCGGTACTTC | CASSSTTGTSYLRYF
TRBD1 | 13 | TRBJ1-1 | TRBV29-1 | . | TGCAGCGACTATAGGACAGGGGGCACTGAAGCTTTCTTT | CSDYRTGGTEAFF
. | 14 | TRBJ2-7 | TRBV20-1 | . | TGCAGTGCTAGACTAGCTAAGACGATTTACGAGCAGTACTTC | CSARLAKTIYEQYF
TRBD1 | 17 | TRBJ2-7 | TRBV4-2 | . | TGTGCCAGCAGCCAAGAGGGGACAGGGAGCGGGTCCTACGAGCAGTACTTC | CASSQEGTGSGSYEQYF
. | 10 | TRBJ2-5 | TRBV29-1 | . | TGCAGCGCGGGTCAAGAGACCCAGTACTTC | CSAGQETQYF
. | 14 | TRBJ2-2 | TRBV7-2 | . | TGTGCCAGCAGCCCCCCATTAAACACCGGGGAGCTGTTTTTT | CASSPPLNTGELFF
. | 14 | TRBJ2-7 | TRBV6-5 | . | TGTGCCAGCAGTTACTACCCCTCCCCCGACGAGCAGTACTTC | CASSYYPSPDEQYF
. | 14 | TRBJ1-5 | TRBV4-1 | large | TGCGCCAGCAGCCAAGGGCAGGACCGTCAGCCCCAGCATTTT | CASSQGQDRQPQHF
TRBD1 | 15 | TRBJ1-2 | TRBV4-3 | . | TGCGCCAGCAGCCAGAAGGGGGCCCGGCCTCGTGGCTACACCTTC | CASSQKGARPRGYTF
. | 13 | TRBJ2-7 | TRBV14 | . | TGTGCCAGCAGCCAAGAGGTCAGGGGAGAGCAGTACTTC | CASSQEVRGEQYF
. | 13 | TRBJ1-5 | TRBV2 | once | TGTGCCAGCACAGCAGGTAGCAATCAGCCCCAGCATTTT | CASTAGSNQPQHF
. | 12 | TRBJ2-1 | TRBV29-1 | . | TGCAGCGCCGAGGGGGCCTACAATGAGCAGTTCTTC | CSAEGAYNEQFF
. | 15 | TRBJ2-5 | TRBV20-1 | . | TGCAGTGCTGGGGCGCTAGGGAGTCCACAAGAGACCCAGTACTTC | CSAGALGSPQETQYF
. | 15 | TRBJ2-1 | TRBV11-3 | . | TGTGCCAGCAGCTTAGCTGGTCAGTTGTACAATGAGCAGTTCTTC | CASSLAGQLYNEQFF
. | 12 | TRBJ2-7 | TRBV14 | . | TGTGCCAGCAGCCAAGACGGCTACGAGCAGTACTTC | CASSQDGYEQYF
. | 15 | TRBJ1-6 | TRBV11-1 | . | TGTGCCAGCAGCTTTCGGCCTTCGGGTAATTCACCCCTCCACTTT | CASSFRPSGNSPLHF
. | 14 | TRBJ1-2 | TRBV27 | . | TGTGCCAGCAGTAGAAACCCGAGAAACTATGGCTACACCTTC | CASSRNPRNYGYTF
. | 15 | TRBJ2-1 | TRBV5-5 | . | TGTGCCAGCAGCTTGGTTGGGGCTGTCAGCGATGAGCAGTTCTTC | CASSLVGAVSDEQFF
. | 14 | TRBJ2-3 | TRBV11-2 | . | TGTGCCAGCAGCTTAGATCCGTTTTATGATACGCAGTATTTT | CASSLDPFYDTQYF
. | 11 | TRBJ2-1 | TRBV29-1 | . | TGCAGCGTTCGAAGGGTGAATGAGCAGTTCTTC | CSVRRVNEQFF
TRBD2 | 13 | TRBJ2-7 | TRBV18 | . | TGTGCCAGCTCACCGGCTAGCGGCTACGAGCAGTACTTC | CASSPASGYEQYF
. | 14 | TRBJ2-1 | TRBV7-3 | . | TGTGCCAGCAGCCCGGGAACAACATACAATGAGCAGTTCTTC | CASSPGTTYNEQFF
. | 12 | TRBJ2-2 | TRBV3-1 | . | TGTGCCAGCAGCCTATTTACCGGGGAGCTGTTTTTT | CASSLFTGELFF
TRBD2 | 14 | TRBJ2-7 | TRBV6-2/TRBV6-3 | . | TGTGCCAGCAGTTTACTAGCGGGTCCCTACGAGCAGTACTTC | CASSLLAGPYEQYF
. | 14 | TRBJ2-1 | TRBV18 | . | TGTGCCAGCTCCGCAATGGGGGCGCAAAATGAGCAGTTCTTC | CASSAMGAQNEQFF
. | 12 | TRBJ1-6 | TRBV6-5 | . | TGTGCCAGCAGTTACACCCAGGGGCCCCTCCACTTT | CASSYTQGPLHF
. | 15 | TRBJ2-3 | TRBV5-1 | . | TGCGCCAGCAGCTTGGGAGGGGACACACAGACTACGCAGTATTTT | CASSLGGDTQTTQYF
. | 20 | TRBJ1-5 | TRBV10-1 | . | TGCGCCAGCAGTGAGTCGGGACACAGTAAGGGGGTCTATAGCAATCAGCCCCAGCATTTT | CASSESGHSKGVYSNQPQHF
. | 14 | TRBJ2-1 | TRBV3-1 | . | TGTGCCAGCAGCCCCCAGGGGCTCTACAATGAGCAGTTCTTC | CASSPQGLYNEQFF
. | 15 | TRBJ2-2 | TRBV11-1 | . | TGTGCCAGCAGCTTACCGGGCTCGGACACCGGGGAGCTGTTTTTT | CASSLPGSDTGELFF
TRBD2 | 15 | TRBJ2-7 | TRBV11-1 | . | TGTGCCAGCAGCTACCAGCTAGCGGGGTCCTACGAGCAGTACTTC | CASSYQLAGSYEQYF
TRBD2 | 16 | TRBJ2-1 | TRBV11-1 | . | TGTGCCAGCAGCGGACGTAGCGGGAGGGCATACAATGAGCAGTTCTTC | CASSGRSGRAYNEQFF
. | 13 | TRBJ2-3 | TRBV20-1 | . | TGCAGTGCTAGAGTACTAGGAAGGGATACGCAGTATTTT | CSARVLGRDTQYF